Listed here is a single T cell receptor beta chain. The CDR3 is 17 amino acids. V lost 5 bases to trimming and J lost 0 bases; unmatched junction nucleotides: 8. Germline loops: CDR1 SGHTA, CDR2 FQGTGA. This entry comes from a study of control samples from healthy donors and cancer patients. The protocol was immunoSEQ multiplex PCR, while the TCRdb copy is restricted to in-frame clones and leaves out a portion. Of around 75,000 clones listed, roughly 84% are singletons. Material: blood. This receptor was taken from a man in his forties or fifties in good health. The V and J genes are TRBV7-3 and TRBJ2-1; 9 nucleotides line up with TRBD2. Here the CDR3 DNA reads TGTGCCAGCAGCCTACTTAGCGGGAGCCCCTCCTACAATGAGCAGTTCTTC. Translated: CASSLLSGSPSYNEQFF.